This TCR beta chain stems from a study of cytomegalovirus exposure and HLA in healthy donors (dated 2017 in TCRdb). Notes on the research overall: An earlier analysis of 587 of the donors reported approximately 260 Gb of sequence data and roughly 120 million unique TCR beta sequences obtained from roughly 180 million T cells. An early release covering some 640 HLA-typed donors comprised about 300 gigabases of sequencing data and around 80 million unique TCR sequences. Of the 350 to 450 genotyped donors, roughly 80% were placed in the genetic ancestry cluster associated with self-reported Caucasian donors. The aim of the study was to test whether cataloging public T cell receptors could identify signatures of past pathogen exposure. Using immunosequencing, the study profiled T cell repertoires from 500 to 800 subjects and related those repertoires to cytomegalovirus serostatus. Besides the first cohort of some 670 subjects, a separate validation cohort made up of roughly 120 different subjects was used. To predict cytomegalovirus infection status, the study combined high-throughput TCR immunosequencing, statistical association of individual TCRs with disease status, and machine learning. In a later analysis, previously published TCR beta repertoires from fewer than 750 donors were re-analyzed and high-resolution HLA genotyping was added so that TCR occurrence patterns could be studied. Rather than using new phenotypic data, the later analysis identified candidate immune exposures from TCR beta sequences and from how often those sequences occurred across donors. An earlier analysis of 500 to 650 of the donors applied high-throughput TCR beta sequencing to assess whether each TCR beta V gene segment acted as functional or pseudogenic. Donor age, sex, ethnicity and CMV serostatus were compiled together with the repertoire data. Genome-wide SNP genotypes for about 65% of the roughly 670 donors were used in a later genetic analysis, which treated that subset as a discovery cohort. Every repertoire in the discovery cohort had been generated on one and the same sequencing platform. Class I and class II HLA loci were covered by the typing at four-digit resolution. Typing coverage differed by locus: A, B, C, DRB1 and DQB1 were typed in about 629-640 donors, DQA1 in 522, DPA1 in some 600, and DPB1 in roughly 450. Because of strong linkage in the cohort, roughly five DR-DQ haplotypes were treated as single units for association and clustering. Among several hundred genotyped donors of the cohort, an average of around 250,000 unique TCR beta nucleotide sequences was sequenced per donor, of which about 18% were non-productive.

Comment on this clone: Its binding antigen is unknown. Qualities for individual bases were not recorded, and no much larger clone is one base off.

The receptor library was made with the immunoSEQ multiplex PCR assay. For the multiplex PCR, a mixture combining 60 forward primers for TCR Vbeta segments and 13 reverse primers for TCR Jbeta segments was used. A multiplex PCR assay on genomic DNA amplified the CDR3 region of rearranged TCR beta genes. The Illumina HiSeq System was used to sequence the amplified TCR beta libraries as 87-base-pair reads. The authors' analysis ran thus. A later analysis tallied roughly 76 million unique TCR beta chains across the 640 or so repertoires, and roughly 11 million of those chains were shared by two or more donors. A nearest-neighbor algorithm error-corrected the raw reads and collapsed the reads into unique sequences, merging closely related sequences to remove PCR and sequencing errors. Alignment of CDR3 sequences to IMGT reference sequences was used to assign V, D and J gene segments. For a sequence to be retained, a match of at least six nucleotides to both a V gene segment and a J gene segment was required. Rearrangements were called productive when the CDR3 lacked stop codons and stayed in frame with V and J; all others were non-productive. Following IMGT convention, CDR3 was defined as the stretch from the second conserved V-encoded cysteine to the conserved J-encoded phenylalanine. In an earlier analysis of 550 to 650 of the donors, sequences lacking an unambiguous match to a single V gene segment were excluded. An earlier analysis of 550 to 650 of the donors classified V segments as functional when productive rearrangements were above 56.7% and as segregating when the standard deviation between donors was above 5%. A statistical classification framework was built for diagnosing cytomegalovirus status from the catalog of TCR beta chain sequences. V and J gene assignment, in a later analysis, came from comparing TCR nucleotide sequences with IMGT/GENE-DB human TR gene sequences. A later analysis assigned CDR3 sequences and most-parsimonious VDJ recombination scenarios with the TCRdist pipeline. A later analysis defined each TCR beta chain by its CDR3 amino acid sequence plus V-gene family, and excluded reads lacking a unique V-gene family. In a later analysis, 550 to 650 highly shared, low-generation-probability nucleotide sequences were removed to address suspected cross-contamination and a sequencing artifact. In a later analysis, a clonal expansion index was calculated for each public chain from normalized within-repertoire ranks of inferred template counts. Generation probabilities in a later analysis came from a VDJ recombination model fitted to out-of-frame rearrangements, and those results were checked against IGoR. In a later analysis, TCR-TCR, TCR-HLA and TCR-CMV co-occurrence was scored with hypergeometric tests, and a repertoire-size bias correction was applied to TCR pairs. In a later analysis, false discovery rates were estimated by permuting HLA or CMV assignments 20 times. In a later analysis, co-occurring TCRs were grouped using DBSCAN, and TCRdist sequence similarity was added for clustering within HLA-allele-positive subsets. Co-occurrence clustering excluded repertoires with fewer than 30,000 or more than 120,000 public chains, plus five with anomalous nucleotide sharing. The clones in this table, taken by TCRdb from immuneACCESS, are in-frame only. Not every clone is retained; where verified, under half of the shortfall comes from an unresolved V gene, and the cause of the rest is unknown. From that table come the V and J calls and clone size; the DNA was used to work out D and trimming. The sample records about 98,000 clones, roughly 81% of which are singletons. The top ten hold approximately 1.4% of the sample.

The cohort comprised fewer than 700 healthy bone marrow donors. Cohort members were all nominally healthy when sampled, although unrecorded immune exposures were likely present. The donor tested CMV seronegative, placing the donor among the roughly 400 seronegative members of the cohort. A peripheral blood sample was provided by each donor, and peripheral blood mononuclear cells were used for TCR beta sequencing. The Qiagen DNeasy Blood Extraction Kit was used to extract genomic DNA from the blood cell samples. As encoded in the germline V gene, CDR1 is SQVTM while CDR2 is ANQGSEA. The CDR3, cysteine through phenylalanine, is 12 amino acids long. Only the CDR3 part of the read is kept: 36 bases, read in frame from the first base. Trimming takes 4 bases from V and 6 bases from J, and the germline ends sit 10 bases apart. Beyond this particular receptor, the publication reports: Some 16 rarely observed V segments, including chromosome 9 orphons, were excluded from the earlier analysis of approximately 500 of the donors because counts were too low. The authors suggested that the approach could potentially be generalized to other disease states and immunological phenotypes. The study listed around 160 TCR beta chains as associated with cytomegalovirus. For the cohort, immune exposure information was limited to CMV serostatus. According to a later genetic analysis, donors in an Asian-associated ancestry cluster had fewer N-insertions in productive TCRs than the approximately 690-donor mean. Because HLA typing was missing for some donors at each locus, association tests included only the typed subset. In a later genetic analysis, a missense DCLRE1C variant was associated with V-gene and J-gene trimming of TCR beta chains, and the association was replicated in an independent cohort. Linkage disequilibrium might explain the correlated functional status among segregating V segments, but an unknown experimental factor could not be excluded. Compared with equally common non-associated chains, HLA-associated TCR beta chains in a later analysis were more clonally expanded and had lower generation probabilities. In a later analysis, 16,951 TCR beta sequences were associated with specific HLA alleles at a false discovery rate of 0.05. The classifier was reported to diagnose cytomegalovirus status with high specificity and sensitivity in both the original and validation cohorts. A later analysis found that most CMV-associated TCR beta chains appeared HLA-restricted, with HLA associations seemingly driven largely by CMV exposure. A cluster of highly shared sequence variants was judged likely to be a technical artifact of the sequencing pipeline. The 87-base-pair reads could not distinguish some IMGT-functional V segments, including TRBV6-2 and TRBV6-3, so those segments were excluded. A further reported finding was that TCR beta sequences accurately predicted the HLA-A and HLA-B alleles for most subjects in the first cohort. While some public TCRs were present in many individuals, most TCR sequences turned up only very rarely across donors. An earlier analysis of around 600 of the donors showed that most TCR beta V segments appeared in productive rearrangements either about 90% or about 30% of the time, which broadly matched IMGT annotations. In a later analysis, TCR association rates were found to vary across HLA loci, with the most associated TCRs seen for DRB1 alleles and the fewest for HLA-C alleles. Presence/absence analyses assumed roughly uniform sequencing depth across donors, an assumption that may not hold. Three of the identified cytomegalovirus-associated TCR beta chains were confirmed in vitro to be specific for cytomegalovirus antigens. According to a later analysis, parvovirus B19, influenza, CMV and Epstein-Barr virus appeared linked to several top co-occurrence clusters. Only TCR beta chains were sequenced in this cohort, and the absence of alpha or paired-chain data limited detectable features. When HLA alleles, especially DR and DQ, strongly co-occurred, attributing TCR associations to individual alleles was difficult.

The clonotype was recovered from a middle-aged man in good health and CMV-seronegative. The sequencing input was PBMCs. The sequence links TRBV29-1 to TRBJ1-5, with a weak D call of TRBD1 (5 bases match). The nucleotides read TGCAGCGTTGCGGGGGTGGGTCAGCCCCAGCATTTT. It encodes CSVAGVGQPQHF.